This entry describes one TCR beta chain. Its antigen remains unknown. Produced via immunoSEQ multiplex PCR; TCRdb's table is partial and in-frame only. The table lists approximately 220,000 clones, 80% to 90% of them singletons. These data originate in a study of cytomegalovirus exposure and HLA in healthy donors. Study-wide findings and caveats: Cytomegalovirus association was assigned to over 150 TCR beta chains.

From germline, CDR1 is MNHEY and CDR2 SMNVEV (reference sequence). This CDR3 region has 13 residues. V was pared by 6 bases and J by 0 bases, with 6 bases between. Sequenced: PBMCs. The genes are TRBV27 and TRBJ1-5; D gene unclear. The clonotype originates from a man younger than 30 in good health and CMV-seronegative. CDR3 amino acids: CASRAYSNQPQHF. CDR3 nucleotide sequence: TGTGCCAGCAGAGCATATAGCAATCAGCCCCAGCATTTT.